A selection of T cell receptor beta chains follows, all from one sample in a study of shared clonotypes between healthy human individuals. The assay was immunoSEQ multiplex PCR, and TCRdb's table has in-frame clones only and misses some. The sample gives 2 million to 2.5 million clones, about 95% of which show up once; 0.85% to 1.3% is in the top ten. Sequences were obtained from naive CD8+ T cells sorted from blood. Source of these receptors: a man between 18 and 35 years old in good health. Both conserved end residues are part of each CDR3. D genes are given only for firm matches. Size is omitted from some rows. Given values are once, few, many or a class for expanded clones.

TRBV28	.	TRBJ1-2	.	TGTGCCAGCAGTTTAAATTGGCAGAACTATGGCTACACCTTC	CASSLNWQNYGYTF
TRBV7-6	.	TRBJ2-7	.	TGTGCCAGCAGCCCCGGACAGCTGATCTCCTACGAGCAGTACTTC	CASSPGQLISYEQYF
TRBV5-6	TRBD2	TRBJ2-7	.	TGTGCCAGCAGTTCGAGCGGGGGTACCTACGAGCAGTACTTC	CASSSSGGTYEQYF
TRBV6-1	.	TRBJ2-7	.	TGTGCCAGCATTAACGGATGGCATGGCTCCTACGAGCAGTACTTC	CASINGWHGSYEQYF
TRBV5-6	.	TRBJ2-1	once	TGTGCCAGCAGCTCGAGCATTTACAATGAGCAGTTCTTC	CASSSSIYNEQFF
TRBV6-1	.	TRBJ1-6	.	TGTGCCAGCAGTGCGCACCGGGATAAGGGTAATTCACCCCTCCACTTT	CASSAHRDKGNSPLHF
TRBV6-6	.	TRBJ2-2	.	TGTGCCAGCAGTTTTCAGAAAAACACCGGGGAGCTGTTTTTT	CASSFQKNTGELFF
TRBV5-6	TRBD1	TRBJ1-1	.	TGTGCCAGCAGCTGGGAGACAGGGGGATTGAACACTGAAGCTTTCTTT	CASSWETGGLNTEAFF
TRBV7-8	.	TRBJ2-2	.	TGTGCCAGCAGCTTCCTAATGTCGGGGATCACCGGGGAGCTGTTTTTT	CASSFLMSGITGELFF
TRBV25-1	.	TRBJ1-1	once	TGTGCCAGCCTAGACGGGGGTGAAGCTTTCTTT	CASLDGGEAFF
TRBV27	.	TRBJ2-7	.	TGTGCCAGCAGTTTCACAGGGTACGAGCAGTACTTC	CASSFTGYEQYF
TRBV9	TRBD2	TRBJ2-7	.	TGTGCCAGCAGCCCCGAGCGGGAGGGCCAATCCTACGAGCAGTACTTC	CASSPEREGQSYEQYF
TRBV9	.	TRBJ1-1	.	TGTGCCAGCAGTGGTCCGGGACACCCGACCATGAACACTGAAGCTTTCTTT	CASSGPGHPTMNTEAFF
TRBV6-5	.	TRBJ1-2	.	TGTGCCAGCAGAACCGGGCAAATACACTATGGCTACACCTTC	CASRTGQIHYGYTF
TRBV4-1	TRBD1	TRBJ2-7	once	TGCGCCAGCAGCCAGCGACAGGGACCGGCCTGGGAGCAGTACTTC	CASSQRQGPAWEQYF
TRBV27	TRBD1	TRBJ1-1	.	TGTGCCAGCAGTTTGTTGATGGGGACAGGGGTGATGAACACTGAAGCTTTCTTT	CASSLLMGTGVMNTEAFF
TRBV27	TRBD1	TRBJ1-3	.	TGTGCCAGCAGTCCCGGGACAGAATCTGGAAACACCATATATTTT	CASSPGTESGNTIYF
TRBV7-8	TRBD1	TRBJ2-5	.	TGTGCCAGCAGTGCTCCCCGACAGGGGGCGTTAGAAGAGACCCAGTACTTC	CASSAPRQGALEETQYF
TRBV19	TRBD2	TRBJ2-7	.	TGTGCCAGTAGTGAATTAGCGGGATCCTACGAGCAGTACTTC	CASSELAGSYEQYF
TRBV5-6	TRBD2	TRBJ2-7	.	TGTGCCAGCAGCCAACTAGCGGGAGTATTGACCTACGAGCAGTACTTC	CASSQLAGVLTYEQYF
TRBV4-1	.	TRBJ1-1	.	TGCGCCAGCAGCCAGGGGGAGTTCCTGAACACTGAAGCTTTCTTT	CASSQGEFLNTEAFF
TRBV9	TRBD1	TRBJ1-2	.	TGTGCCAGCAGCCCATGGACAGGGGCGGACTATGGCTACACCTTC	CASSPWTGADYGYTF
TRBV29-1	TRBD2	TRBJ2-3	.	TGCAGCGTTGACCAAATAGCGGGGGCCACAGATACGCAGTATTTT	CSVDQIAGATDTQYF
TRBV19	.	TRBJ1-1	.	TGTGCCAGTGGCCTGGCACCGAACACTGAAGCTTTCTTT	CASGLAPNTEAFF
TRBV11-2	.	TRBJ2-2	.	TGTGCCAGCAGCTTAGATCTAGGGAACACCGGGGAGCTGTTTTTT	CASSLDLGNTGELFF
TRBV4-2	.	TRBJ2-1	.	TGTGCCAGCAGCCAAGATCTGGTGGGGCCGTACTCCTACAATGAGCAGTTCTTC	CASSQDLVGPYSYNEQFF
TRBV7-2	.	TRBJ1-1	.	TGTGCCAGCAGCTTATCGCCGGCGAACACTGAAGCTTTCTTT	CASSLSPANTEAFF
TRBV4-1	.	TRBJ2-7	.	TGCGCCAGCAGCCAAGAATTTAGGTACGAGCAGTACTTC	CASSQEFRYEQYF
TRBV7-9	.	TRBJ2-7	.	TGTGCCAGCAGCGCTCAGGGCCAAGCCTACGAGCAGTACTTC	CASSAQGQAYEQYF
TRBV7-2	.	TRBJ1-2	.	TGTGCCAGCAGCTCGACAAATGGCTACACCTTC	CASSSTNGYTF
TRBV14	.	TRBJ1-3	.	TGTGCCAGCAGCCCGATCCTCTCTGGAAACACCATATATTTT	CASSPILSGNTIYF
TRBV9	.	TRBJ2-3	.	TGTGCCAGCAGCGGGGCGAGGGTTGCTGGCGATACGCAGTATTTT	CASSGARVAGDTQYF
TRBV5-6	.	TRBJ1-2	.	TGTGCCAGCACCTACAGCTTTCCTATTTATGGCTACACCTTC	CASTYSFPIYGYTF
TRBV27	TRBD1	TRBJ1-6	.	TGTGCCAGCAGTTTGGGACAGAGCTCCTATAATTCACCCCTCCACTTT	CASSLGQSSYNSPLHF
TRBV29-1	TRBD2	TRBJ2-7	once	TGCAGCGTTGTTTCTAGCGGAACGATGAGAGACGACGAGCAGTACTTC	CSVVSSGTMRDDEQYF
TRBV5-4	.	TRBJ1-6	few	TGTGCCAGCAGCTTTCGTGGCGGCTATTCACCCCTCCACTTT	CASSFRGGYSPLHF
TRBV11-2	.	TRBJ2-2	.	TGTGCCAGCAGCTTAGTAAACACCGGGATCGCCGGGGAGCTGTTTTTT	CASSLVNTGIAGELFF
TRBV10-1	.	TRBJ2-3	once	TGCGCCAGCAGTGTTGGGGGAGCGCGGGATACGCAGTATTTT	CASSVGGARDTQYF